This T cell receptor beta chain was captured by sequencing in a study of cytotoxic CD8 clonotypes in ibrutinib-treated CLL. General observations from the study: Clonality was higher at ibrutinib response and returned toward baseline at progression.

Generated by immunoSEQ multiplex PCR, the TCRdb table keeps only in-frame clones and is missing some. The sample lists hundreds of thousands of clones, roughly 85% occurring once. This clone has just a few counts. Its target is not known. Germline-derived CDR1 and CDR2 are SQVTM and ANQGSEA. This CDR3 comprises 12 residues. Losses at the gene ends were 4 bases for V and 4 bases for J; bases not matched to a gene: 3. Sequenced material: PBMCs, taken before ibrutinib treatment. The chain uses TRBV29-1 and TRBJ1-2; 7 bases are shared with TRBD1. This TCR was recovered from a human donor with chronic lymphocytic leukemia. CDR3 coding DNA: TGCAGCGTTGGTCGGGACAGCTATGGCTACACCTTC. Translation: CSVGRDSYGYTF. Together with reference TRBV29-1 and TRBJ1-2, the CDR3 gives the full variable domain: SAVISQKPSRDICQRGTSLTIQCQVDSQVTMMFWYRQQPGQSLTLIATANQGSEATYESGFVIDKFPISRPNLTFSTLTVSNMSPEDSSIYLCSVGRDSYGYTFGSGTRLTVV.